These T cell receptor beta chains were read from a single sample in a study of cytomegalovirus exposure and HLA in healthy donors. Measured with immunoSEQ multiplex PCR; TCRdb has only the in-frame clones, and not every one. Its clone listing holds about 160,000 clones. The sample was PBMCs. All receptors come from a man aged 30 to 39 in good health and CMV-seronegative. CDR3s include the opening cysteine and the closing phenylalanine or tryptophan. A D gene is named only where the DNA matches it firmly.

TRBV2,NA,CASTASGYTEAFF
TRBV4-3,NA,CASSQDPGGEKLFF
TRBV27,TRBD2,CASSSLTSGRTYEQYF
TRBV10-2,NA,CASRDSKGTDTQYF
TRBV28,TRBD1,CASSSLGQGNYEQYF
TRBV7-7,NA,CASSLTPANEKLFF
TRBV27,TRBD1,CASSGTGPWREQYF
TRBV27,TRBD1,CASSSDRSGTQYF
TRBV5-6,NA,CASSFLEGPKETQYF
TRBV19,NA,CASYRNEKLFF
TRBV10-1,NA,CASSESVGTDSPLHF
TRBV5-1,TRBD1,CASSLGMDRVNTEAFF
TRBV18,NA,CASSPRGQETQYF
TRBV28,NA,CASSSQTTGELFF
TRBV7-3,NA,CASTQGADYEQYF
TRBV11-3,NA,CASSPAAAGNTEAFF
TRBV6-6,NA,CASSSWTQNTGELFF
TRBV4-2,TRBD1,CASSQNRGSRGYTF
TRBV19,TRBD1,CASSTQQGPTYEQYF
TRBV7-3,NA,CASSLTVGGSTDTQYF
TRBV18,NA,CASSPPARVTYGELFF
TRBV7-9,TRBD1,CASSTGADTEAFF
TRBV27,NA,CASSASGAGNTIYF